The clone carrying this T cell receptor beta chain occurred a few times. PBMCs stemmed from 10 ml fresh peripheral blood. CDR3 length: 13 residues. Looked up from germline, CDR1 is SQVTM and CDR2 is ANQGSEA. The data are from a study of T cells in Graves' hyperthyroidism and ophthalmopathy. RNA transcripts were the template for amplifying TCR beta CDR3 regions. In the first-round RT-PCR of the TCR CDR3, the HTBI primer set was used. TCRdb called the multiplex PCR reads again in MiXCR, with one record for every CDR3 protein. The profile shows 450,000 to 650,000 distinct CDR3 sequences, approximately 15% of them singletons.

The chain carries TRBV29-1 and TRBJ1-1, with 7 nucleotides matching TRBD1. The clonotype was recovered from a woman aged 18-30 years with Graves' ophthalmopathy. Sequencing was carried out using blood. CDR3 in DNA: TGCAGTGCTACCCGACAGGGTAACACTGAAGCTTTCTTT. As protein: CSATRQGNTEAFF.